This TCR beta chain was observed in a study of T-cell reconstitution after alpha-beta-depleted transplantation in children. V dropped 7 bases and J dropped 0; count of bases not matched to a gene: 10. The CDR3 has 18 amino acids. CDR1 is SGHNT, CDR2 YENEEA, per germline. As it was prepared, the TCRbeta library received unique molecular identifiers. TCRdb reprocessed the PCR reads with MiXCR, giving one entry per CDR3 protein. Of fewer than 550,000 distinct CDR3 sequences listed, 11% are singletons. This clonotype was seen only once. The sample here was PBMCs, mostly from graft donor cells, taken 180 days after TCRalphabeta/CD19-depleted stem cell transplant. The genes are TRBV11-3 and TRBJ2-1, with TRBD2 identical over 12 bases. The TCR comes from a female patient between 2 and 15 years old who had a stem cell transplant for aplastic anemia, so the T cells may come from the graft donor. CDR3 residues: CASTSGLAGLSSYNEQFF. The CDR3 bases are TGTGCCAGCACCTCAGGACTAGCGGGACTGAGCTCCTACAATGAGCAGTTCTTC.